The entry that follows covers one T cell receptor (beta chain) sequence. What it binds is unknown. Sequenced by immunoSEQ multiplex PCR; TCRdb stores in-frame clones only, minus some. The table includes about 180,000 clones, more than 75% detected once. The record originates from a study of T cell responses to AZD1222 COVID-19 vaccine. The CDR3 runs 13 residues. Deletions cut 8 bases from V and 3 bases from J, with 12 bases between. In germline, CDR1 is MNHEY, CDR2 SMNVEV (reference sequence). Study-level points and caveats: Unmutated variant regions reportedly attract nearly half of all spike-specific TCRs. Repertoire sampling was restricted to post-peak T cell response timepoints.

The chain joins TRBV27 to TRBJ2-3; D gene uncertain. Specimen: peripheral blood, collected 28 days after the second AZD1222 dose. The sequence came from an adult who received the AZD1222 COVID-19 vaccine. The CDR3 region is CASLGWDTDTQYF. Written as DNA, the CDR3 is TGTGCCAGCCTGGGCTGGGATACAGATACGCAGTATTTT.